This T cell receptor beta chain was found in a study of Graves' ophthalmopathy and Graves' hyperthyroidism. Patients were excluded if they had other autoimmune diseases or uncontrolled infections, and likewise if pregnancy or lactation applied. Scientists amplified the TCR beta CDR3 regions from RNA transcripts. Following a first-round RT-PCR that used HTBI primers, a second-round multiplex PCR was carried out. From the multiplex PCR reads, TCRdb called clonotypes with MiXCR, one entry per CDR3 protein. The data show hundreds of thousands of distinct CDR3 sequences, under 50% seen once. With 0 bases clipped from V and 5 bases from J, the junction kept 7 bases outside the gene matches. Germline CDR1 and CDR2: SGHDN and FVKESK. The CDR3 length is 16 residues.

The sequence was collected from an adult man with Graves' ophthalmopathy. Input material: peripheral blood. The V gene is TRBV14, the J gene TRBJ2-1, with 7 positions matching TRBD1. CDR3 DNA: TGTGCCAGCAGCCAAGATACCGGACAGGTCCACAATGAGCAGTTCTTC. This encodes CASSQDTGQVHNEQFF.